The rows below give T cell receptor beta chains drawn from one sample of a study of identical twins. TCRdb fed the 5' RACE reads into MiXCR, producing one record per CDR3 protein. The sample shows approximately 500,000 distinct CDR3 sequences, approximately 24% of them seen only once. The sample was also reused in another study, on T cells expressing NK-cell markers.

Sequenced sample: CD4+ T cells sorted from blood. These receptors came from a woman aged 18 to 35 in good health. The CDR3 runs from the conserved cysteine through the conserved F or W. D genes are given only for firm matches. Size tells how often a clone was seen (once, few, many) or the class of an expanded clone, and some rows leave it out.

V gene	clone size	J gene	D gene	CDR3 protein	CDR3 DNA
TRBV5-4	once	TRBJ2-2	.	CASSSGGTEITGELFF	TGTGCCAGCAGCTCCGGAGGGACAGAAATCACCGGGGAGCTGTTTTTT
TRBV6-5	.	TRBJ2-3	.	CASSYFGNPSTDTQYF	TGTGCCAGCAGTTACTTCGGGAACCCTAGCACAGATACGCAGTATTTT
TRBV10-3	few	TRBJ1-2	.	CAISEGPGKTGYTF	TGTGCCATCAGTGAAGGTCCGGGGAAGACGGGCTACACCTTC
TRBV6-1	.	TRBJ2-2	.	CASKGSSARLAGELFF	TGTGCCAGCAAGGGGAGTTCAGCCCGGCTGGCCGGGGAGCTGTTTTTT
TRBV9	.	TRBJ2-2	TRBD2	CASSERGQWDGELFF	TGTGCCAGCAGCGAGCGGGGGCAATGGGACGGGGAGCTGTTTTTT
TRBV19	.	TRBJ2-2	TRBD2	CASSIASGTNTGELFF	TGTGCCAGTAGTATTGCTAGCGGGACGAACACCGGGGAGCTGTTTTTT
TRBV30	.	TRBJ2-2	.	CAWSIWQMNTGELFF	TGTGCCTGGAGTATTTGGCAGATGAACACCGGGGAGCTGTTTTTT
TRBV6-5	.	TRBJ2-5	.	CASSSRTRRGETQYF	TGTGCCAGCAGTTCGCGGACTAGGAGGGGGGAGACCCAGTACTTC
TRBV5-1	few	TRBJ2-7	.	CASSRLAGEQYF	TGCGCCAGCAGCCGTCTGGCCGGGGAGCAGTACTTC
TRBV7-2	.	TRBJ2-7	.	CASSSRDGGYEQYF	TGTGCCAGCAGCTCTCGGGATGGGGGCTACGAGCAGTACTTC
TRBV6-2/TRBV6-3	.	TRBJ1-5	TRBD1	CASLGQGSNQPQHF	TGTGCCAGCCTAGGACAGGGTTCCAATCAGCCCCAGCATTTT
TRBV29-1	.	TRBJ1-1	.	CSVSRRDTEAFF	TGCAGCGTGTCCCGCAGAGACACTGAAGCTTTCTTT
TRBV12-3/TRBV12-4	few	TRBJ1-5	.	CASRLQINQPQHF	TGTGCCAGCAGACTTCAAATCAATCAGCCCCAGCATTTT
TRBV6-1	.	TRBJ2-3	.	CASSPGTAADTQYF	TGTGCCAGCAGTCCGGGAACCGCCGCAGATACGCAGTATTTT
TRBV10-3	.	TRBJ2-5	.	CAISENQETQYF	TGTGCCATCAGTGAGAACCAAGAGACCCAGTACTTC
TRBV6-1	few	TRBJ2-4	TRBD1	CASSPRTGGKNIQYF	TGTGCCAGCAGTCCCCGGACAGGCGGGAAAAACATTCAGTACTTC
TRBV20-1	.	TRBJ2-7	.	CSARDRTSYEQYF	TGCAGTGCTAGAGATAGGACCTCCTACGAGCAGTACTTC
TRBV24-1	.	TRBJ2-1	.	CATSGTEGYNEQFF	TGTGCCACCAGTGGCACGGAGGGCTACAATGAGCAGTTCTTC
TRBV3-1	few	TRBJ2-1	TRBD2	CASSHLAGGPDEQFF	TGTGCCAGCAGCCACCTAGCGGGAGGGCCTGATGAGCAGTTCTTC
TRBV5-1	few	TRBJ1-2	.	CASSLRRGTLEGYTF	TGCGCCAGCAGCTTGCGGAGGGGGACGCTTGAAGGCTACACCTTC
TRBV4-3	.	TRBJ2-7	TRBD2	CASSQSLAGDSYEQYF	TGCGCCAGCAGCCAAAGTTTGGCGGGAGACTCCTACGAGCAGTACTTC
TRBV19	once	TRBJ2-7	.	CASSGSGGATEEQYF	TGTGCCAGTTCCGGTTCGGGGGGCGCGACCGAGGAGCAGTACTTC
TRBV7-9	few	TRBJ2-3	TRBD1	CASRGDSHTDTQYF	TGTGCCAGCAGGGGGGACAGTCACACAGATACGCAGTATTTT
TRBV11-2	.	TRBJ2-3	TRBD2	CASSPFPTSGRARGTDTQYF	TGTGCCAGCAGCCCGTTCCCGACTAGCGGGAGGGCCAGGGGGACAGATACGCAGTATTTT
TRBV6-5	few	TRBJ1-3	.	CASSYSGQYSGNTIYF	TGTGCCAGCAGTTACTCAGGACAATACTCTGGAAACACCATATATTTT
TRBV20-1	.	TRBJ1-2	.	CSAKSPGFFYGYTF	TGCAGTGCTAAGTCACCGGGATTCTTCTATGGCTACACCTTC
TRBV10-1	few	TRBJ1-2	TRBD1	CASTSMTGGDGYTF	TGCGCCAGCACCTCTATGACAGGGGGGGATGGCTACACCTTC
TRBV2	.	TRBJ2-7	.	CASSVLQAYEQYF	TGTGCCAGCAGTGTCTTACAGGCCTACGAGCAGTACTTC
TRBV5-5	few	TRBJ2-1	.	CASSLVAGNNEQFF	TGTGCCAGCAGCTTGGTTGCGGGGAACAATGAGCAGTTCTTC
TRBV6-5	.	TRBJ2-1	.	CASSYSQQGRNEQFF	TGTGCCAGCAGTTACTCGCAACAGGGACGGAATGAGCAGTTCTTC
TRBV30	.	TRBJ1-5	.	CAWSVSGYQPQHF	TGTGCCTGGAGTGTATCGGGGTATCAGCCCCAGCATTTT
TRBV15	.	TRBJ2-2	TRBD1	CATSRGQGTGELFF	TGTGCCACCAGCAGAGGACAGGGGACCGGGGAGCTGTTTTTT
TRBV20-1	.	TRBJ1-6	TRBD1	CSAAKEGAGNSPLHF	TGCAGTGCCGCGAAGGAGGGGGCGGGTAATTCACCCCTCCACTTT
TRBV6-2/TRBV6-3	.	TRBJ1-2	TRBD1	CASSYSEQGRDGYTF	TGTGCCAGCAGTTACTCGGAACAGGGGAGAGATGGCTACACCTTC
TRBV20-1	.	TRBJ2-7	.	CSASRRDEQYF	TGCAGTGCTAGTAGGAGGGACGAGCAGTACTTC
TRBV7-8	few	TRBJ2-1	TRBD2	CASSFTSGRLYNEQFF	TGTGCCAGCAGCTTTACTAGCGGGAGGTTATACAATGAGCAGTTCTTC
TRBV9	.	TRBJ2-4	.	CASSGGNGAKNIQYF	TGTGCCAGCAGCGGGGGAAACGGAGCCAAAAACATTCAGTACTTC
TRBV24-1	.	TRBJ1-2	.	CATTFAAEGYTF	TGTGCCACCACCTTTGCCGCGGAAGGCTACACCTTC
TRBV20-1	.	TRBJ2-7	TRBD1	CSAPDSGTGSYEQYF	TGCAGTGCACCAGATTCCGGGACAGGGAGCTACGAGCAGTACTTC
TRBV12-3/TRBV12-4	many	TRBJ1-5	.	CASSFESRLNQPQHF	TGTGCCAGCAGTTTTGAATCTCGACTTAATCAGCCCCAGCATTTT
TRBV6-5	.	TRBJ2-3	.	CASRWGTDTQYF	TGTGCCAGCCGGTGGGGCACAGATACGCAGTATTTT
TRBV24-1	few	TRBJ2-3	TRBD2	CATAGGPTDTQYF	TGTGCCACCGCGGGAGGGCCCACAGATACGCAGTATTTT
TRBV20-1	.	TRBJ2-1	TRBD2	CSASARRGSGGEQFF	TGCAGTGCTAGTGCCCGGCGGGGTAGCGGGGGAGAACAGTTCTTC
TRBV5-1	few	TRBJ2-1	.	CASSLGSRRNEQFF	TGCGCCAGCAGCTTGGGATCCCGGCGAAATGAGCAGTTCTTC
TRBV5-1	few	TRBJ2-7	.	CASSPNGDSYEQYF	TGCGCCAGCAGCCCGAACGGGGACTCCTACGAGCAGTACTTC